This TCR beta chain was observed in a study of neurological immune-mediated disorders (dated by TCRdb to about 2019). Describing the broader study: Peripheral blood TCR-beta repertoires from patients with HTLV-I-associated myelopathy (HAM/TSP), patients with multiple sclerosis, and healthy controls were compared in the study using UMI-based sequencing. The approximately 100 TCR-beta libraries included longitudinal samples, technical triplicates and paired sorted CD4+ and CD8+ T-cell subsets alongside PBMC samples. Longitudinal HAM/TSP and healthy donors were sampled at 3 time-points each (about 3-40 month intervals). The cohort included roughly 71 subjects: about 14 with HAM/TSP, around 34 with multiple sclerosis, and around 20 healthy controls. Overall study results and their limits: TCR clonal expansion was highest in HAM/TSP patients and lowest in MS patients, with MS patients falling below even healthy controls. No identical CDR3 amino acid sequences were shared among expanded clones across subjects, suggesting private TCR-beta repertoires in all groups.

The table lists this clonotype with many counts. Its antigen remains unidentified. Per-nucleotide qualities are absent, and no much larger clonotype sits a single base away. cDNA synthesis used template-switch 5'RACE with a primer carrying a 10-nucleotide random unique molecular identifier tagging each TCR transcript. Each sequencing run produced over 160 million TCR-beta sequences covering 15-18 subjects. The RNeasy kit was used for extraction of total RNA. Using the KAPA Real-time Library Amplification kit, TCR-beta VDJ regions were amplified with primers for the TCR constant region and the 5'RACE anchor. Sample indexes and Illumina adaptors were added in a first PCR, and a second PCR then increased library yield. After Ampure bead purification, the roughly 650 bp TCR product was size-selected on a 2% E-gel SizeSelection system. Before pooling, library quality was assessed on a Bioanalyzer, concentration was determined with Qubit, and library quantification was performed with the Kapa Library Quantification kit. An Illumina HiSeq 2500 was used to sequence the libraries paired-end at 2 x 150 bp. To increase sequence diversity, about 23-30% phiX was spiked into each library pool. The study's own analysis went as follows. The UMI-based MiGEC pipeline processed quality-filtered reads and removed over 80% of raw TCR sequences during error correction. VDJ genes were aligned to IMGT germline references, and clonotypes were defined by unique CDR3 amino acid sequence plus V-J genes. Clonal expansion, Shannon diversity and CDR3 relatedness were evaluated with VDJtools (CalcPairwiseDistances, ClusterSamples), while phylogenetic trees were built in CLCbio workbench. Clones with at least 8 unique UMIs were defined as expanded, with this threshold being based on coefficient-of-variation modelling across technical triplicates. In-frame beta chains were kept once TCRdb had trimmed the public reads at Q25 with fastp and called clones with MiXCR. Rows merge per CDR3 protein into single entries with the most common DNA and genes. The authors' filters were not applied to this entry. Here the sample has about 49,000 distinct CDR3 sequences; about a tenth occur a single time. Jointly, the top ten make up under 2% of the sample.

Sample time point, as interpreted from the label and publication: longitudinal time-point 1 (baseline). Healthy controls were blood bank volunteers in Maryland, USA. For unsorted PBMC libraries, 2 million PBMCs were used after storage in RNAlater at -80 degrees C until RNA extraction. Peripheral blood was subjected to Ficoll-Hypaque density gradient centrifugation to isolate PBMCs, which were then cryopreserved in liquid nitrogen. V and J lose 0 bases and 8 bases, and a span of 13 bases separates them. The CDR3, from cysteine to phenylalanine, totals 15 residues. Only the CDR3 DNA stays, 45 bases, in frame from base 1. CDR1 and CDR2 (SNHLY, FYNNEI) derive from the germline V gene.

The rearrangement combines TRBV2 with TRBJ1-4; too little of a D gene remains to name it. The origin of this receptor is a woman aged 40 to 50 in good health. The sample was PBMCs. The CDR3: CASSEARAGYEKLFF. Read as DNA, the sequence is TGTGCCAGCAGTGAAGCGCGGGCAGGATACGAAAAACTGTTTTTT.